This T cell receptor beta chain was identified in a study of shared clonotypes between healthy human individuals. The CDR3 consists of 17 residues. The germline V and J ends were trimmed by 0 bases and 0 bases, with 15 bases remaining between them. Germline V lookup: CDR1 SGHRS, CDR2 YFSETQ. Positively selected for CCR7, the CD45RO-negative cells used as naive CD8 cells excluded terminally differentiated effector memory CD45RA+ cells. Generated by immunoSEQ multiplex PCR, the TCRdb table keeps only in-frame clones and is missing some. The table records some 2 million clones, about 95% of them present only once.

Source material: naive CD8+ T cells sorted from blood. The chain is built from TRBV5-1 and TRBJ1-1, with D hard to call. The TCR was taken from a man in his late teens or twenties in good health. The chain's CDR3 is CASSLGALGRMNTEAFF. DNA for the CDR3: TGCGCCAGCAGCTTGGGCGCATTAGGAAGAATGAACACTGAAGCTTTCTTT.